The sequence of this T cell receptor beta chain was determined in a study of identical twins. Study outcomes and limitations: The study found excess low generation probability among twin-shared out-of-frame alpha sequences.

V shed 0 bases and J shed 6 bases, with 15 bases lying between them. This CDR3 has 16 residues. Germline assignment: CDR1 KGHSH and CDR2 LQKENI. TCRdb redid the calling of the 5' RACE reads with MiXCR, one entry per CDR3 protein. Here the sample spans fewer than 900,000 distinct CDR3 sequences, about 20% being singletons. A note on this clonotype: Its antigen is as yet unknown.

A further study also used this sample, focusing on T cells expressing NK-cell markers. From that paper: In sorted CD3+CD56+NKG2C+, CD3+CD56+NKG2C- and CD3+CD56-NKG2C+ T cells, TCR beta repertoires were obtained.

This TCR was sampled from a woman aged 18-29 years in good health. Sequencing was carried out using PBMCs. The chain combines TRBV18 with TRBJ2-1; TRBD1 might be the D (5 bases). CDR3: CASSPPRQGSGNEQFF. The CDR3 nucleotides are TGTGCCAGCTCACCACCGCGGCAGGGCAGTGGCAATGAGCAGTTCTTC.